Each of the 9 T cell receptor beta chains below was sequenced from the same sample in a study of spatial heterogeneity in lung cancer. Study results and limitations: Tracking of tumor mutation counts was seen in expanded intratumoral alpha and beta TCR counts.

Their antigen targets remain unknown. TCRdb re-called the 5' RACE reads with MiXCR, one entry per CDR3 protein. In the table there are about 2,700 distinct CDR3 sequences, 27% of which are singletons. Time point described: sample taken at primary tumor resection. Sequencing was performed on lung tumor tissue, taken at surgery. The origin of the receptors is a female donor with early-stage non-small cell lung cancer.

This clonotype showed up many times. The V gene is TRBV29-1, the J gene TRBJ1-1, with a tentative D call TRBD1 (5 bases). Trimming removed 6 bases at V and 5 bases at J, with 19 bases between. Germline loops: CDR1 SQVTM, CDR2 ANQGSEA. There are 14 residues in the CDR3. The CDR3 sequence: CSVTPRGQGTEAFF. The CDR3, as DNA: TGCAGCGTCACCCCCCGTGGTCAGGGAACTGAAGCTTTCTTT.

This clonotype was observed a handful of times. This chain uses TRBV29-1 with TRBJ2-7, with D unclear. Per the germline V gene, CDR1 is SQVTM and CDR2 is ANQGSEA. The CDR3 loop spans 13 amino acids. Between the trimmed V and J ends, which lost 1 base and 0 bases, there was a span of 7 bases. The CDR3 sequence: CSVEGGNSYEQYF. DNA for the CDR3: TGCAGCGTTGAAGGTGGCAACTCCTACGAGCAGTACTTC.

By sample share, this clonotype is medium-sized. This chain joins TRBV10-1 and TRBJ2-7, with D possibly being TRBD2 (6 bases). From germline, CDR1 is WNHNN and CDR2 SYGVQD (reference sequence). There are 15 residues in the CDR3. Trimming removed 8 bases at V and 0 bases at J, with 17 bases between. In DNA form, the CDR3 reads TGCGCCAGCTCATCGGAGGGACGCAGCTCCTACGAGCAGTACTTC. Translating it yields CASSSEGRSSYEQYF.

The V call is TRBV6-5, the J call TRBJ1-6; D ambiguous. V was cut by 5 bases and J by 10 bases, with 15 bases left in between. The CDR3 has 14 residues. CDR1 is MNHEY and CDR2 is SVGAGI in the germline V gene. The CDR3, as DNA: TGTGCCAGCAGTCTACAACCGACTCGATCACCCCTCCACTTT. Encoded protein: CASSLQPTRSPLHF.

This sequence joins TRBV7-3 and TRBJ1-1; 9 nucleotides agree with TRBD1. Trimming at V came to 1 base and at J to 5 bases, leaving 2 bases not matched to a gene. CDR1 is SGHTA, CDR2 FQGTGA, per germline. The CDR3 consists of 14 residues. DNA of the CDR3: TGTGCCAGCAGCTTAAGGACAGGGGAGACTGAAGCTTTCTTT. Translation: CASSLRTGETEAFF.

The chain joins TRBV28 to TRBJ1-2; D might be TRBD1 (6 bases). The ends were cut back, 3 bases at V and 0 bases at J, with 8 bases in the middle. The CDR3 loop spans 14 amino acids. Per the germline V gene, CDR1 is MDHEN and CDR2 is SYDVKM. CDR3 nucleotide sequence: TGTGCCAGCAGTTTGGACAGAACTAACTATGGCTACACCTTC. Its protein is CASSLDRTNYGYTF.

Sample share makes this clonotype medium-sized. This rearrangement joins TRBV7-2 to TRBJ1-2; 8 bases line up with TRBD1. Germline CDR1 SGHTA, CDR2 FQGNSA. J gave up 8 bases and V 2 bases, and 13 bases lay outside the gene matches. CDR3 length: 16 amino acids. CDR3 in amino acids: CASSLTTTSGGGGYTF. As DNA, the CDR3 is TGTGCCAGCAGCTTAACGACAACCTCAGGGGGCGGCGGCTACACCTTC. The full variable domain, its missing parts supplied by reference TRBV7-2 and TRBJ1-2, is GAGVSQSPSNKVTEKGKDVELRCDPISGHTALYWYRQSLGQGLEFLIYFQGNSAPDKSGLPSDRFSAERTGGSVSTLTIQRTQQEDSAVYLCASSLTTTSGGGGYTFGSGTRLTVV.

In its sample, this clonotype is large. A read error may produce the germline difference seen at one junction end. This chain connects TRBV23-1 to TRBJ2-5, with D tentatively TRBD1 (5 bases). TRBV23-1 is known as an ORF, though its function is uncertain. The length of the CDR3 is 8 residues. The CDR3 here is CASGALHF. Written as DNA, the CDR3 is TGCGCCAGCGGGGCCCTCCACTTC.

The sample holds a few counts of this clonotype. The chain's CDR3 is CASSLTAGGNTEAFF. CDR3 nucleotides: TGTGCCAGCAGCTTAACGGCAGGGGGGAACACTGAAGCTTTCTTT. The rearrangement links TRBV7-6 to TRBJ1-1; TRBD1 agrees at 7 bases. The CDR3 length is 15 residues. The junction had 4 bases not matched to a gene; V was cut back by 2 bases and J by 1 base. Germline V gene data show CDR1 as SGHVS and CDR2 as FNYEAQ.